This T cell receptor beta chain was sequenced in a study of T cell responses to AZD1222 COVID-19 vaccine. Study conclusions and caveats: After two AZD1222 doses, spike-specific TCR breadth and depth rose versus day 0. Distributed over spike, vaccine-associated CD4 TCRs predominated at 160-218 and 743-854. Donor demographics were predominantly white British with a female majority; clonal diversity may be underestimated.

Repertoires were generated with immunoSEQ multiplex PCR, while TCRdb's copy carries only in-frame clones and drops some. The sample lists roughly 120,000 clones; about nine tenths were seen once. Comment on this clone: Its specificity is unknown.

Germline V gene sequence: CDR1 LNHNV, CDR2 YYDKDF (reference sequence). The CDR3 consists of 15 residues. The junction had 3 bases not matched to a gene; V was cut back by 2 bases and J by 1 base. The specimen comprised peripheral blood, sampled on day 0 of AZD1222 vaccination. The TCR originated in an adult in good health. The rearrangement links TRBV15 to TRBJ2-3, with 7 bases that match TRBD2. CDR3 region: CATSRRGVGTDTQYF. Here the CDR3 DNA reads TGTGCCACCAGCAGACGGGGGGTGGGCACAGATACGCAGTATTTT.